This TCR beta chain was captured by sequencing in a study of blood T cells in healthy people across ages. Study summary: When template switching was applied, about one barcoded beta molecule was captured per two T cells.

Germline V gives CDR1 SGHTA, CDR2 FQGNSA. The length of the CDR3 is 14 residues. Trimming stripped 5 bases from V and 6 bases from J, with 17 bases between. A second about 6 to 12 cycle PCR used barcoded and J-beta primers. MiXCR was run by TCRdb on the 5' RACE reads, yielding one entry per CDR3 protein. This table holds about 1 million distinct CDR3 sequences, under 45% found once. As regards this clonotype: Its antigen is undetermined.

Individuals who donated were healthy Caucasians from Russia aged 6 to 90. Study observations and caveats: Comparison with aged donors showed that long-lived donors had more naive CD4+ cells and higher diversity.

The rearrangement uses TRBV7-2 and TRBJ2-7; weak D call: TRBD1 (6 bases). This TCR derives from a woman in her sixties in good health. The sequenced sample consisted of blood. In nucleotides, the CDR3 is TGTGCCAGCAGCCCGGGCGGACAGATCGGCGAGCAGTACTTC. Translating it yields CASSPGGQIGEQYF.